This is a list of T cell receptor beta chains from one sample in a study of blood T cells in healthy people across ages. TCRdb re-analysed the 5' RACE reads in MiXCR, keeping a single row per CDR3 protein. Found here are roughly 730,000 distinct CDR3 sequences, about 61% of them singletons; the top ten hold about a quarter. What was sequenced was blood. These TCRs come from a man in his forties or fifties in good health. CDR3s include the opening cysteine and the closing phenylalanine or tryptophan. A D gene is named only where the DNA matches it firmly. Clone size is not always given. Where it is, it says once, few, many or a class for expanded clones.

>TRBV6-5|TRBJ2-6|NA|few
CASSNLGGANVLTF
TGTGCCAGCAGCAACCTAGGTGGGGCCAACGTCCTGACTTTC
>TRBV20-1|TRBJ2-5|TRBD2|many
CSARGAGEETQYF
TGCAGTGCTAGAGGAGCGGGGGAAGAGACCCAGTACTTC
>TRBV6-5|TRBJ2-7|NA|few
CASSEGGFYEQYF
TGTGCCAGCAGCGAGGGGGGCTTCTACGAGCAGTACTTC
>TRBV25-1|TRBJ1-1|NA|NA
CASSDFAGDSAEAFF
TGTGCCAGCAGTGATTTTGCAGGGGACTCCGCCGAAGCTTTCTTT
>TRBV7-3|TRBJ2-1|TRBD1|NA
CASSLTGQGVHEQFF
TGTGCCAGCAGCTTAACGGGACAGGGGGTCCATGAGCAGTTCTTC
>TRBV27|TRBJ2-1|TRBD1|NA
CASNPGQGLNEQFF
TGTGCCAGCAATCCGGGACAGGGGCTCAATGAGCAGTTCTTC
>TRBV6-5|TRBJ2-1|NA|NA
CASRIGTGLYNEQFF
TGTGCCAGCAGGATCGGGACTGGTTTATACAATGAGCAGTTCTTC
>TRBV12-3/TRBV12-4|TRBJ2-6|NA|once
CASGMWAGANVLTF
TGTGCCAGCGGGATGTGGGCTGGGGCCAACGTCCTGACTTTC
>TRBV6-5|TRBJ2-7|NA|NA
CASSYQGGPYEQYF
TGTGCCAGCAGTTACCAGGGGGGTCCCTACGAGCAGTACTTC
>TRBV5-1|TRBJ2-7|TRBD2|NA
CASSTGTSGSRTYEQYF
TGCGCCAGCAGCACCGGGACTAGCGGGAGTAGGACCTACGAGCAGTACTTC
>TRBV7-2|TRBJ2-7|NA|NA
CASSLAEEQYF
TGTGCCAGCAGCTTAGCGGAGGAGCAGTACTTC
>TRBV4-3|TRBJ2-5|NA|once
CASSQAPPTARPQETQYF
TGCGCCAGCAGCCAAGCCCCCCCGACAGCGCGGCCCCAAGAGACCCAGTACTTC
>TRBV20-1|TRBJ2-7|TRBD2|NA
CSAPGVLAGGETYEQYF
TGCAGTGCTCCCGGAGTGCTAGCGGGAGGGGAGACCTACGAGCAGTACTTC
>TRBV7-6|TRBJ2-4|NA|NA
CASSPGGGLAKNIQYF
TGTGCCAGCAGCCCAGGGGGAGGCCTAGCCAAAAACATTCAGTACTTC
>TRBV7-2|TRBJ2-5|TRBD1|few
CASSLVLGQGPQETQYF
TGTGCCAGCAGCTTAGTCCTTGGACAGGGTCCCCAAGAGACCCAGTACTTC
>TRBV28|TRBJ2-3|NA|NA
CARTNNRKKGKQHPDTQYF
TGTGCCAGGACTAACAACCGGAAAAAGGGGAAACAGCACCCAGATACGCAGTATTTT
>TRBV20-1|TRBJ2-5|TRBD1|NA
CSARDYLGQGRRKETQYF
TGCAGTGCTAGAGATTATTTGGGACAGGGCCGGAGGAAAGAGACCCAGTACTTC
>TRBV27|TRBJ2-3|NA|NA
CASSFPRGIPQYF
TGTGCCAGCAGTTTCCCCCGTGGAATTCCGCAGTATTTT
>TRBV7-2|TRBJ2-5|NA|NA
CASSLGGPGETQYF
TGTGCCAGCAGCTTAGGAGGGCCGGGAGAGACCCAGTACTTC
>TRBV7-2|TRBJ2-7|NA|NA
CASSLVARGGSGEQYF
TGTGCCAGCAGCTTAGTAGCGCGAGGGGGTTCAGGCGAGCAGTACTTC
>TRBV7-9|TRBJ1-5|TRBD1|NA
CASSLDRSTGKDNQPQHF
TGTGCCAGCAGCTTAGATAGATCGACAGGGAAAGACAATCAGCCCCAGCATTTT
>TRBV20-1|TRBJ2-5|TRBD1|NA
CSADGTGRETQYF
TGCAGTGCTGACGGGACAGGGCGAGAGACCCAGTACTTC
>TRBV29-1|TRBJ2-3|TRBD2|NA
CSVEGPTSGRAGFTDTQYF
TGCAGCGTTGAAGGGCCCACTAGCGGGAGGGCCGGGTTTACAGATACGCAGTATTTT
>TRBV20-1|TRBJ2-7|NA|few
CSARKTGTHYEQYF
TGCAGTGCTAGAAAGACCGGGACTCACTACGAGCAGTACTTC
>TRBV7-3|TRBJ2-2|TRBD1|NA
CASSSGTGGFRAGELFF
TGTGCCAGCAGCTCCGGGACAGGGGGATTTCGGGCCGGGGAGCTGTTTTTT
>TRBV12-3/TRBV12-4|TRBJ2-4|TRBD2|NA
CASSPQRGWAKNTQYF
TGTGCCAGCAGCCCTCAGCGGGGGTGGGCCAAAAACACTCAGTACTTC
>TRBV30|TRBJ2-6|TRBD1|few
CAWARGRGANVLTF
TGTGCCTGGGCTAGGGGGCGGGGGGCCAACGTCCTGACTTTC
>TRBV2|TRBJ1-4|NA|NA
CASSADNWAQEKLFF
TGTGCCAGCAGTGCGGATAACTGGGCTCAGGAAAAACTGTTTTTT
>TRBV6-6|TRBJ2-3|NA|few
CASSRSFREPTDTQYF
TGTGCCAGCAGCCGTTCATTTAGGGAGCCCACAGATACGCAGTATTTT
>TRBV4-2|TRBJ1-2|TRBD1|NA
CASSQVVRGGLTNYGYTF
TGTGCCAGCAGCCAAGTAGTCAGGGGGGGCCTTACTAACTATGGCTACACCTTC
>TRBV3-1|TRBJ2-5|NA|NA
CASSQDRTGTQYF
TGTGCCAGCAGCCAAGATCGAACTGGGACCCAGTACTTC
>TRBV6-6|TRBJ2-3|NA|few
CASSQPDTQYF
TGTGCCAGCAGTCAACCAGATACGCAGTATTTT
>TRBV6-5|TRBJ2-1|NA|NA
CASSTGQPYNEQFF
TGTGCCAGCAGTACCGGACAGCCCTACAATGAGCAGTTCTTC
>TRBV4-3|TRBJ2-4|TRBD1|NA
CASSQEVGTVQYF
TGCGCCAGCAGCCAAGAAGTAGGGACAGTACAGTACTTC
>TRBV6-2/TRBV6-3|TRBJ2-7|NA|NA
CASMLRQELYEQYF
TGTGCCAGCATGCTCCGGCAGGAGCTCTACGAGCAGTACTTC
>TRBV12-3/TRBV12-4|TRBJ2-3|TRBD2|few
CASSFALGLAGGPSTDTQYF
TGTGCCAGCAGTTTTGCTCTGGGACTAGCGGGGGGACCTAGCACAGATACGCAGTATTTT
>TRBV7-2|TRBJ2-3|NA|NA
CASSFSAASADTQYF
TGTGCCAGCAGCTTCTCAGCGGCTTCCGCAGATACGCAGTATTTT
>TRBV7-9|TRBJ1-2|NA|NA
CASSFPLTFYGYTF
TGTGCCAGCAGCTTTCCTCTCACCTTCTATGGCTACACCTTC
>TRBV6-4|TRBJ2-3|TRBD1|NA
CASSPKTGGTDTQYF
TGTGCCAGCAGTCCGAAGACAGGGGGGACAGATACGCAGTATTTT
>TRBV20-1|TRBJ2-7|NA|many
CSARDILSGDPTEQYF
TGCAGTGCTAGAGATATTCTTAGCGGAGACCCTACCGAGCAGTACTTC
>TRBV4-3|TRBJ2-7|TRBD1|few
CASSQDNPGTGEDEQYF
TGCGCCAGCAGCCAAGATAATCCCGGGACAGGGGAAGATGAGCAGTACTTC
>TRBV12-3/TRBV12-4|TRBJ2-5|NA|NA
CASSFVDTGIEQYF
TGTGCCAGCAGTTTCGTTGACACAGGGATTGAGCAGTACTTC
>TRBV27|TRBJ1-2|NA|NA
CASSFSGRDGYTF
TGTGCCAGCAGTTTTTCAGGGAGGGATGGCTACACCTTC
>TRBV11-2|TRBJ1-4|NA|NA
CASSSLQGRGKLFF
TGTGCCAGCAGCTCCCTCCAGGGTAGAGGAAAACTGTTTTTT
>TRBV12-3/TRBV12-4|TRBJ2-5|TRBD1|NA
CASSRDRNKLLGETQYF
TGTGCCAGCAGCCGGGACAGGAATAAGCTTCTAGGGGAGACCCAGTACTTC
>TRBV20-1|TRBJ1-5|TRBD1|NA
CSASYLTGKNQPQHF
TGCAGTGCTTCTTACTTGACAGGGAAAAATCAGCCCCAGCATTTT
>TRBV6-5|TRBJ2-1|NA|NA
CASSYTGHQDYEQFF
TGTGCCAGCAGTTACACGGGGCACCAGGATTATGAGCAGTTCTTC
>TRBV28|TRBJ2-5|NA|NA
CASSLIPNSYNEQYF
TGTGCCAGCAGTTTGATACCCAACTCCTACAATGAGCAGTACTTC
>TRBV6-2/TRBV6-3|TRBJ1-1|NA|few
CASSPRTGGEAFF
TGTGCCAGCAGCCCAAGGACGGGGGGAGAAGCTTTCTTT
>TRBV12-3/TRBV12-4|TRBJ2-1|TRBD2|few
CASSLVRGNNEQFF
TGTGCCAGCAGTTTAGTGCGGGGGAACAATGAGCAGTTCTTC
>TRBV6-6|TRBJ2-5|TRBD1|NA
CASSDRGQGGETQYF
TGTGCCAGCAGCGATAGGGGACAGGGCGGAGAGACCCAGTACTTC
>TRBV2|TRBJ2-5|NA|NA
CASTGQQETQYF
TGTGCCAGCACAGGACAGCAAGAGACCCAGTACTTC
>TRBV20-1|TRBJ2-3|NA|NA
CSARDRRIHTDTQYF
TGCAGTGCTAGAGATCGCAGGATTCACACAGATACGCAGTATTTT